This TCR beta chain was identified in a study of identical twins. V was pared by 7 bases and J by 5 bases, with 15 bases between. Germline V CDR1 and CDR2: SGHAT, FQNNGV. This CDR3 has 14 residues. Findings and caveats of the study: Excess sharing by twins proved weaker in beta out-of-frame sequences.

From the 5' RACE reads, TCRdb called clonotypes with MiXCR, one entry per CDR3 protein. The repertoire includes under 400,000 distinct CDR3 sequences, approximately 8.7% of them detected once, and under 10% sits in the top ten. The table lists this clonotype with a few counts. Antigen: not known. Source material: naive T cells sorted from blood. This TCR came from a woman aged 45-65 years in good health. The gene calls are TRBV11-2 and TRBJ2-1; D may be TRBD2 (6 bases). CDR3: CASISGTGNNEQFF. The DNA for the CDR3 is TGTGCCAGCATCTCCGGGACTGGCAACAATGAGCAGTTCTTC.